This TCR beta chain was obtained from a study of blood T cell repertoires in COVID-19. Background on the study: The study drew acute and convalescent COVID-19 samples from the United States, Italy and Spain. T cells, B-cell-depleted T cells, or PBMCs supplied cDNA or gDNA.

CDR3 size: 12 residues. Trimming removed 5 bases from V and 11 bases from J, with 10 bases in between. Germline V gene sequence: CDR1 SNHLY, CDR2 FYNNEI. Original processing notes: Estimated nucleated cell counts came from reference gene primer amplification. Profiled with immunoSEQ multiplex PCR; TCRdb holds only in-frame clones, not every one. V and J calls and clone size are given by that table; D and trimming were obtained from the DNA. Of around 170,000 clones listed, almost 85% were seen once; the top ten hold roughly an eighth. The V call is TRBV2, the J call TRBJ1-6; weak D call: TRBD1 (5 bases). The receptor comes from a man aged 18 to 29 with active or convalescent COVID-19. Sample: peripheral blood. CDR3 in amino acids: CASSQGWAPLHF. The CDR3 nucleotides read TGTGCCAGCAGTCAGGGTTGGGCACCCCTCCACTTT.